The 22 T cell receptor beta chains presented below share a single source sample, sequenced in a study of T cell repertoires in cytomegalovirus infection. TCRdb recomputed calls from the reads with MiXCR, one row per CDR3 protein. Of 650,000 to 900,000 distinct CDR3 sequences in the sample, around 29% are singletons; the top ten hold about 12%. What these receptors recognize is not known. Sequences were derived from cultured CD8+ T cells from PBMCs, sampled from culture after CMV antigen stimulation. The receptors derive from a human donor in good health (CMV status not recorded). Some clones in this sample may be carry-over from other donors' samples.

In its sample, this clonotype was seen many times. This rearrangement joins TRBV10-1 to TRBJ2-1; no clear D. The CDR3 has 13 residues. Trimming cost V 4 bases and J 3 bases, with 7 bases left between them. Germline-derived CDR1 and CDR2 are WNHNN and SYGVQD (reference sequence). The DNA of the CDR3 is TGCGCCAGCAGTGGGGTTAGCTACAATGAGCAGTTCTTC. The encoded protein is CASSGVSYNEQFF.

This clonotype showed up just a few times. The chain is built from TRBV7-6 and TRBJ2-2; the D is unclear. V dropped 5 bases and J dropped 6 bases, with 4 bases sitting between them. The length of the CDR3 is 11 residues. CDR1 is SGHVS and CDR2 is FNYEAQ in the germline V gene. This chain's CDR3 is CASSNAGELFF. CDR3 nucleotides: TGTGCCAGCAGCAACGCCGGGGAGCTGTTTTTT.

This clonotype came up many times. Written as DNA, the CDR3 is TGTGCCAGCAGCCCCAGACAGGGTCGGTACTACGAGCAGTACTTC. Its translation is CASSPRQGRYYEQYF. The chain recombines TRBV7-8 with TRBJ2-7; 7 bases align to TRBD1. This CDR3 spans 15 amino acids. The V segment lost 5 bases and the J segment 3 bases; nucleotides outside the gene matches: 10. Germline V gene lookup returns CDR1 SGHVS and CDR2 FQNEAQ.

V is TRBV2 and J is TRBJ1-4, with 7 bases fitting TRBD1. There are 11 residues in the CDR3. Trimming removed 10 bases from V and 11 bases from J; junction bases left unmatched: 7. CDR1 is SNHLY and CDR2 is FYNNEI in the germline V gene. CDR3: CATARGQKLFF. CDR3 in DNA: TGTGCCACGGCGAGGGGGCAGAAACTGTTTTTT.

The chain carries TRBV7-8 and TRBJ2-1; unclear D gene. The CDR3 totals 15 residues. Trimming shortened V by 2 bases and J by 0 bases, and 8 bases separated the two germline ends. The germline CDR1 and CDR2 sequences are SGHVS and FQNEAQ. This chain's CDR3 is CASSLFLDSYNEQFF. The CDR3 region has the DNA TGTGCCAGCAGCTTATTCCTTGACTCCTACAATGAGCAGTTCTTC.

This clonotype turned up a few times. CDR3 sequence: CASSLNWQIQETQYF. CDR3 coding DNA: TGTGCCAGCAGCTTAAATTGGCAGATACAAGAGACCCAGTACTTC. The chain carries TRBV7-9 and TRBJ2-5; D unclear. CDR1 is SEHNR and CDR2 is FQNEAQ in the germline V gene (reference sequence). This CDR3 has 15 residues. V was trimmed by 2 bases and J by 2 bases, leaving 12 bases between them.

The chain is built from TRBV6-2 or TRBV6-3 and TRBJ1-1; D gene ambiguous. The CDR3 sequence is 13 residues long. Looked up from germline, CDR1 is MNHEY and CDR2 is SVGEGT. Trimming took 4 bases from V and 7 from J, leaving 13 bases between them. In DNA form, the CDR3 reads TGTGCCAGCAGTTTCGTACCGGAGATTGAAGCTTTCTTT. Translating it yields CASSFVPEIEAFF.

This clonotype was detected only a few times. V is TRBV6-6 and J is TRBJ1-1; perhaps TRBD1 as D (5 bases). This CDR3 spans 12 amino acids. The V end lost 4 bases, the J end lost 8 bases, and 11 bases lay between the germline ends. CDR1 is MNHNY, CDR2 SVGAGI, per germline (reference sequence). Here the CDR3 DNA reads TGTGCCAGCAGTTGGGGCTACCAGGAAGCTTTCTTT. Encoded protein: CASSWGYQEAFF.

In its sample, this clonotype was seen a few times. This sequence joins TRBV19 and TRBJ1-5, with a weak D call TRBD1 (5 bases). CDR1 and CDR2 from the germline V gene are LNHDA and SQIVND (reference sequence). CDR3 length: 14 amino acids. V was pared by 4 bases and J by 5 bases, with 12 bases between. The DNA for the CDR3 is TGTGCCAGTAGTAGGGGGTTCGCGGATCAGCCCCAGCATTTT. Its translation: CASSRGFADQPQHF.

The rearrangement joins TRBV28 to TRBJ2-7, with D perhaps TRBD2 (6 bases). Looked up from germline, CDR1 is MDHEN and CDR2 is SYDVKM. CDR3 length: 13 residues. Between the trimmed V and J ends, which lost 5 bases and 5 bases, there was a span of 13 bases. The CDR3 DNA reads TGTGCCAGCAGTCCCCAAGGCGGGGACGAGCAGTACGTC. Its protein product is CASSPQGGDEQYV.

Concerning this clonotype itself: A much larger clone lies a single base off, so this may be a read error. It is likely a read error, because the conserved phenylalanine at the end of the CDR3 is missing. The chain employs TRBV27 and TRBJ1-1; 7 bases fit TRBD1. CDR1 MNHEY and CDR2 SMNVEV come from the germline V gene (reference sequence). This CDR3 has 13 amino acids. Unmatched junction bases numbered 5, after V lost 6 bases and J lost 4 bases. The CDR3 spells CASRPTGVTEAFI. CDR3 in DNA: TGTGCCAGCAGACCTACAGGGGTCACTGAAGCTTTCATT.

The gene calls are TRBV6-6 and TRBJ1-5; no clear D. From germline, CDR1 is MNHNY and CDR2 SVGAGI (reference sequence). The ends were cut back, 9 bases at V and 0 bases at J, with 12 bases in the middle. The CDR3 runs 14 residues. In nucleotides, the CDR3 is TGTGCCAGTCACGGGCTTTATAGCAATCAGCCCCAGCATTTT. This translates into CASHGLYSNQPQHF.

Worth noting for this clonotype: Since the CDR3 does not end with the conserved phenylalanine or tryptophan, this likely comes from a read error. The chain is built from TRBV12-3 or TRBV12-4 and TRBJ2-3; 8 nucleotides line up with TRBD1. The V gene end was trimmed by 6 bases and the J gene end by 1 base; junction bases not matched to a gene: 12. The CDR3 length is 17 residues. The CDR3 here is CASSLFPGGAGTDTQYI. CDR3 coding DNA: TGTGCCAGCAGCCTTTTTCCAGGGGGCGCAGGCACAGATACGCAGTATATT.

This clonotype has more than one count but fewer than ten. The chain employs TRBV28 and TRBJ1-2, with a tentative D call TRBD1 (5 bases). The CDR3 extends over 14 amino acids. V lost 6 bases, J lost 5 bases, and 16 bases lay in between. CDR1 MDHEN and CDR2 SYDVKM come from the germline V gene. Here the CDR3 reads CASRPLGTTYGYTF. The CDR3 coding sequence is TGTGCCAGCAGACCCCTCGGGACTACTTATGGCTACACCTTC.

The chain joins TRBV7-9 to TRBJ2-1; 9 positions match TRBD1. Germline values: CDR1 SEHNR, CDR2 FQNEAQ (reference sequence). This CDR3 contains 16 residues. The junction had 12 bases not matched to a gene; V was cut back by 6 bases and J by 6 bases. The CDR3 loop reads CASSYRGRGTFNEQFF. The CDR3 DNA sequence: TGTGCCAGCAGTTACAGGGGGCGGGGGACCTTCAATGAGCAGTTCTTC. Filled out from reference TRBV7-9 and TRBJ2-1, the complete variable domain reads DTGVSQNPRHKITKRGQNVTFRCDPISEHNRLYWYRQTLGQGPEFLTYFQNEAQLEKSRLLSDRFSAERPKGSFSTLEIQRTEQGDSAMYLCASSYRGRGTFNEQFFGPGTRLTVL.

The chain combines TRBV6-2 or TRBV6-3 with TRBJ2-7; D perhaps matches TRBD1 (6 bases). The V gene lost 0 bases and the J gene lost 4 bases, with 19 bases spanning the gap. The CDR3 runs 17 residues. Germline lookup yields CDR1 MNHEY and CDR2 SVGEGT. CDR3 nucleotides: TGTGCCAGCAGTTACTCTCGAGACGACAGGCCGGATTACGAGCAGTACTTC. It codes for CASSYSRDDRPDYEQYF.

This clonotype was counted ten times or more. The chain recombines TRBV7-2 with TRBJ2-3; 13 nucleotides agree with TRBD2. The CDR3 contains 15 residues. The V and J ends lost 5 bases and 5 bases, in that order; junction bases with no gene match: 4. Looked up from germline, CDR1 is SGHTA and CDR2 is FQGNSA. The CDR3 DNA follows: TGTGCCAGCAGCACTAGCGGGGGGGCCGGAGATACGCAGTATTTT. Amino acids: CASSTSGGAGDTQYF.

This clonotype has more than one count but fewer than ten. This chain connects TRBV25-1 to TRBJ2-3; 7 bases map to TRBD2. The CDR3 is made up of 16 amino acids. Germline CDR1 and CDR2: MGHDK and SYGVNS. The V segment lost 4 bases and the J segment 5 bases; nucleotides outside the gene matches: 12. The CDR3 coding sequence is TGTGCCAGCAGTGCTCAATGGGGAGGGGCGCAAGATACGCAGTATTTT. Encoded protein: CASSAQWGGAQDTQYF.

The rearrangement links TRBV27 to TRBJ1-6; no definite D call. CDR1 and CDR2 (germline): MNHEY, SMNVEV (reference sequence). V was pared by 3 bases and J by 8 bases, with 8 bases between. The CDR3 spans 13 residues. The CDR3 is CASSFGVDSPLHF. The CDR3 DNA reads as TGTGCCAGCAGTTTTGGGGTGGATTCACCCCTCCACTTT.

The DNA of the CDR3 is TGTGCCAGCAGTAACATCCATAGCAATCAGCCCCAGCATTTT. Translating gives CASSNIHSNQPQHF. The gene calls are TRBV6-1 and TRBJ1-5; D is unclear. CDR3 length: 14 amino acids. Trimming took 5 bases from V and 0 from J, leaving 8 bases between them. Germline V gene data show CDR1 as MNHNS and CDR2 as SASEGT.

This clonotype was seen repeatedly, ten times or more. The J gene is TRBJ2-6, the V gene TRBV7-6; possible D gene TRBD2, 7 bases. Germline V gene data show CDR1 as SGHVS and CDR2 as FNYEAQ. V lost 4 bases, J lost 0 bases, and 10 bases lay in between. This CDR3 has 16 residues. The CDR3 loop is CASSSRGGSGANVLTF. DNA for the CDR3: TGTGCCAGCAGCTCAAGGGGGGGCTCTGGGGCCAACGTCCTGACTTTC.

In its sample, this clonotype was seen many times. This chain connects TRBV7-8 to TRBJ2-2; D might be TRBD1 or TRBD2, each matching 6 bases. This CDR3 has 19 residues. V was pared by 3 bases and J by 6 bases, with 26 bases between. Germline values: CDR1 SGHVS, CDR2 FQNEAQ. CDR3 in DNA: TGTGCCAGCAGCTTTCCGGGACGGGGGCCGACCGGGGACTCCGGGGAGCTGTTTTTT. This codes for CASSFPGRGPTGDSGELFF.